These 13 T cell receptor beta chains were sequenced from one sample in a study of CD8+ T cells in alopecia areata. Indicated treatment: oral pan-JAK inhibitor, 5-10 mg twice daily. After isolation, RNA underwent reverse transcription to generate cDNA as the sequencing template. Only in-frame clones appear in the TCRdb table, and some are missing; sequencing was by immunoSEQ multiplex PCR. The data contain 200,000 or so clones, 58% of them singletons. The sample here was CD4+ T cells sorted from blood, taken at week 24, from a patient treated with tofacitinib. The receptors shown here come from a human donor with alopecia areata.

V gene TRBV5-6 combines with J gene TRBJ1-1; D is possibly TRBD1 (5 bases). From germline, CDR1 is SGHDT and CDR2 YYEEEE. V was shortened by 0 bases and J by 5 bases, with 17 bases between the two germline ends. The CDR3 length is 16 residues. The CDR3: CASSLDGGRRWTEAFF. In nucleotides, the CDR3 is TGTGCCAGCAGCTTGGATGGGGGACGTCGGTGGACTGAAGCTTTCTTT.

The genes are TRBV23-1 and TRBJ2-7, with 12 positions matching TRBD2. TRBV23-1 is noted as an ORF with a role that remains uncertain. The CDR3 covers 16 residues. Trimming cost V 2 bases and J 4 bases; bases outside gene matches: 6. This CDR3 is CASSQRWTSGMYEQYF. CDR3 nucleotide sequence: TGCGCCAGCAGTCAAAGATGGACTAGCGGGATGTACGAGCAGTACTTC.

The chain employs TRBV19 and TRBJ2-5; D uncertain. V was shortened by 6 bases and J by 5 bases, with 16 bases between the two germline ends. This CDR3 has 14 residues. Per germline, CDR1 LNHDA and CDR2 SQIVND (reference sequence). The CDR3 loop is CASSPGRPGETQYF. The CDR3 DNA is TGTGCCAGTAGCCCCGGCCGTCCCGGGGAGACCCAGTACTTC.

The V and J genes are TRBV6-5 and TRBJ2-1, with TRBD2 matching 14 bases. This CDR3 contains 14 residues. V trimming: 5 bases; J trimming: 13 bases; junction bases outside the gene matches: 7. In germline, CDR1 is MNHEY, CDR2 SVGAGI. The CDR3 DNA is TGTGCCAGCAGTCCCCAGACTAGCGGGAGGGCCCAGTTCTTC. Its translation: CASSPQTSGRAQFF.

This rearrangement joins TRBV7-9 to TRBJ1-6, with 8 bases matching TRBD1. V was clipped by 7 bases and J by 2 bases; unmatched bases: 4. There are 15 residues in the CDR3. Germline-derived CDR1 and CDR2 are SEHNR and FQNEAQ (reference sequence). Here the CDR3 reads CASTQGAAYNSPLHF. As DNA, the CDR3 is TGTGCCAGCACCCAGGGGGCAGCCTATAATTCACCCCTCCACTTT.

The chain uses TRBV4-2 and TRBJ1-5; D may be TRBD1 (5 bases). Looked up from germline, CDR1 is LGHNA and CDR2 is YNFKEQ. V lost 0 bases and J 7 bases, leaving 13 bases between the germline ends. The CDR3 runs 15 residues. The CDR3 coding sequence is TGTGCCAGCAGCCAAGAGTTCCGAGGGGAGCAGCCCCAGCATTTT. Its protein product is CASSQEFRGEQPQHF.

This sequence joins TRBV7-2 and TRBJ2-7; D unresolved. This CDR3 contains 15 residues. The germline CDR1 and CDR2 sequences are SGHTA and FQGNSA. Trimming cost V 0 bases and J 4 bases, with 13 bases left between them. The CDR3 bases are TGTGCCAGCAGCTTAGCAGGCGCGTCAGGTTACGAGCAGTACTTC. As protein: CASSLAGASGYEQYF.

Written as DNA, the CDR3 is TGTGCCAGCAGCCAAGATCTTGGGGGGTTCAATGAGCAGTTCTTC. Its protein is CASSQDLGGFNEQFF. This chain links TRBV14 with TRBJ2-1; weak D call: TRBD2 (6 bases). In germline, CDR1 is SGHDN, CDR2 FVKESK. Trimming took 0 bases from V and 6 from J, leaving 12 bases between them. This CDR3 region has 15 residues.

The J gene is TRBJ2-2, the V gene TRBV29-1, with 11 bases lining up with TRBD2. V dropped 0 bases and J dropped 1; count of bases not matched to a gene: 1. Germline V lookup: CDR1 SQVTM, CDR2 ANQGSEA. The CDR3 runs to 16 residues. CDR3 nucleotides: TGCAGCGTTGAAGAAGGGACTAGCGGGAACACCGGGGAGCTGTTTTTT. Translated: CSVEEGTSGNTGELFF.

This clone was observed a handful of times. The genes are TRBV29-1 and TRBJ1-2; 9 bases agree with TRBD1. This CDR3 has 15 residues. V shed 0 bases, J shed 5 bases, and the junction held 7 bases outside the gene matches. Germline V CDR1 and CDR2: SQVTM, ANQGSEA. CDR3 DNA: TGCAGCGTTGAAGACAGGGGGACAGGGAGGTATGGCTACACCTTC. Residues: CSVEDRGTGRYGYTF.

The chain combines TRBV11-2 with TRBJ2-3; D perhaps matches TRBD1 (5 bases). Germline loops: CDR1 SGHAT, CDR2 FQNNGV. V dropped 5 bases and J dropped 6 bases, with 12 bases sitting between them. The CDR3 is 13 residues long. CDR3 DNA: TGTGCCAGCAGCCAGGACACTTCTGATACGCAGTATTTT. Translation gives CASSQDTSDTQYF.

The chain has TRBV7-2 and TRBJ2-1; TRBD2 agrees at 16 bases. In germline, CDR1 is SGHTA, CDR2 FQGNSA. V dropped 5 bases and J dropped 2; count of bases not matched to a gene: 9. The CDR3 consists of 19 residues. CDR3 protein: CASSKLGTSGRGTYNEQFF. The CDR3 bases are TGTGCCAGCAGCAAACTCGGGACTAGCGGGAGGGGGACCTACAATGAGCAGTTCTTC.

The chain combines TRBV5-1 with TRBJ2-1, with 10 bases lining up with TRBD1. The germline V gene encodes CDR1 SGHRS and CDR2 YFSETQ. The CDR3 loop spans 16 amino acids. With V trimmed by 5 bases and J by 1 base, 6 bases remained unmatched. CDR3 coding DNA: TGCGCCAGCAGGGTGACAGGGGGCGGATCCTACAATGAGCAGTTCTTC. This encodes CASRVTGGGSYNEQFF.